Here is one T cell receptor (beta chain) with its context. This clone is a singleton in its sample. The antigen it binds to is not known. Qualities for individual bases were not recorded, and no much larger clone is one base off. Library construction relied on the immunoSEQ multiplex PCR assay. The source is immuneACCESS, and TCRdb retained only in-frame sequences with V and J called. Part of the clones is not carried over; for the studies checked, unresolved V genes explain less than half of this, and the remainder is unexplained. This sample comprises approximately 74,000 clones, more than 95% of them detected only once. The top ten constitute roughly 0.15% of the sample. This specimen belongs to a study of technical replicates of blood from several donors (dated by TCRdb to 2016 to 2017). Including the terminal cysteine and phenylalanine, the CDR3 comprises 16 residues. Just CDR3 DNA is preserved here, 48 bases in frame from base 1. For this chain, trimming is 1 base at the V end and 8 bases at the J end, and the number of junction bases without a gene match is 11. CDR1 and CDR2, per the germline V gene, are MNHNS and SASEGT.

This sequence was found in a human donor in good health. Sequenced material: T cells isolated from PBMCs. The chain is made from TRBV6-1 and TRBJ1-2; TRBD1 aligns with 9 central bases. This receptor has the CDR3 CASSEEAGTGSLGYTF. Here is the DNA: TGTGCCAGCAGTGAAGAGGCCGGGACAGGGTCATTAGGCTACACCTTC.